These T cell receptor beta chains were read from a single sample in a study of cytotoxic CD8 clonotypes in ibrutinib-treated CLL. Produced via immunoSEQ multiplex PCR; TCRdb's table is partial and in-frame only. Of 150,000 to 200,000 clones listed, approximately 80% are singletons. This specimen consisted of PBMCs, obtained after 24 months of ibrutinib treatment. Receptor source: a human donor with chronic lymphocytic leukemia. Both conserved end residues are part of each CDR3. The D gene is left open where the match is weak. Clone size is stated in some rows and not others, as once, few, many or a class when expanded.

TRBD2,few,TRBJ2-3,TRBV7-9,CASSSPAGSIDTQYF,TGTGCCAGCAGCTCCCCAGCGGGGAGTATAGATACGCAGTATTTT
-,-,TRBJ1-2,TRBV28,CATEEEGLNYGYTF,TGTGCCACCGAAGAGGAAGGGCTTAACTATGGCTACACCTTC
-,once,TRBJ2-1,TRBV18,CASSPADNYNEQFF,TGTGCCAGCTCACCAGCGGATAACTACAATGAGCAGTTCTTC
-,-,TRBJ2-7,TRBV28,CASSFLGYEQYF,TGTGCCAGCAGTTTCTTGGGCTACGAGCAGTACTTC
-,few,TRBJ2-3,TRBV5-1,CASSTLATTDTQYF,TGCGCCAGCAGCACCCTAGCGACCACAGATACGCAGTATTTT
-,once,TRBJ1-5,TRBV19,CASDGRVNQPQHF,TGTGCCAGTGACGGACGGGTCAATCAGCCCCAGCATTTT
-,-,TRBJ2-3,TRBV19,CASRVAFGTDTQYF,TGTGCCAGTAGGGTAGCATTTGGCACAGATACGCAGTATTTT
TRBD1,-,TRBJ1-2,TRBV18,CATSAQGIDGYTF,TGTGCCACCTCGGCACAGGGGATCGATGGCTACACCTTC
-,-,TRBJ2-7,TRBV6-6,CASSYSGRGDYEQYF,TGTGCCAGCAGTTACTCCGGCAGAGGGGACTACGAGCAGTACTTC
-,-,TRBJ1-1,TRBV6-1,CASSGGEAGGTEAFF,TGTGCCAGCAGTGGGGGGGAGGCCGGGGGCACTGAAGCTTTCTTT
TRBD1,-,TRBJ1-2,TRBV19,CASSIGGQGSRYGYTF,TGTGCCAGTAGTATAGGTGGACAGGGGAGTCGGTATGGCTACACCTTC
TRBD2,-,TRBJ2-3,TRBV5-6,CASSLPPGTSFVGTQYF,TGTGCCAGCAGCCTCCCCCCCGGGACTAGTTTTGTTGGTACGCAGTATTTT
TRBD2,-,TRBJ2-1,TRBV7-9,CASSLSGYNEQFF,TGTGCCAGCAGTCTTAGCGGGTACAATGAGCAGTTCTTC
TRBD1,-,TRBJ1-1,TRBV12-5,CASGRGQDTEAFF,TGTGCTAGTGGTAGGGGGCAGGACACTGAAGCTTTCTTT
TRBD2,-,TRBJ2-7,TRBV5-1,CASNPWGGGLYEQYF,TGCGCCAGCAACCCTTGGGGGGGAGGACTATACGAGCAGTACTTC
-,-,TRBJ1-1,TRBV9,CASSPAVGFLNTEAFF,TGTGCCAGCAGCCCCGCAGTGGGGTTCCTAAACACTGAAGCTTTCTTT
TRBD2,once,TRBJ2-7,TRBV6-6,CASRTGGSHLEQYF,TGTGCCAGCCGAACCGGGGGGAGCCACCTGGAGCAGTACTTC
-,-,TRBJ1-4,TRBV11-2,CASSRCIKSDRKCNEKLFF,TGTGCCAGCAGCCGATGTATAAAGTCGGACCGAAAGTGTAATGAAAAACTGTTTTTT
TRBD2,-,TRBJ2-2,TRBV7-3,CASSPVPGGGDTGELFF,TGTGCCAGCAGCCCCGTGCCCGGGGGAGGGGACACCGGGGAGCTGTTTTTT
-,-,TRBJ2-1,TRBV18,CASSRDLGAYNEQFF,TGTGCCAGCTCCCGGGACTTGGGGGCCTACAATGAGCAGTTCTTC
-,-,TRBJ2-7,TRBV6-6,CASSWGAPSSYEQYF,TGTGCCAGCAGTTGGGGGGCTCCAAGCTCCTACGAGCAGTACTTC
-,-,TRBJ2-2,TRBV6-6,CASQGYWNTGELFF,TGTGCCAGCCAGGGTTATTGGAACACCGGGGAGCTGTTTTTT
-,-,TRBJ2-7,TRBV6-4,CASSEGPSYEQYF,TGTGCCAGCAGTGAGGGCCCATCCTACGAGCAGTACTTC
TRBD1,-,TRBJ2-1,TRBV6-1,CASRGQAVSYNEQFF,TGTGCCAGCAGGGGACAGGCCGTCTCCTACAATGAGCAGTTCTTC
-,few,TRBJ2-2,TRBV9,CASSVVTSGELFF,TGTGCCAGCAGCGTAGTGACTAGCGGGGAGCTGTTTTTT
TRBD2,-,TRBJ2-1,TRBV19,CASSTRGGYNEQFF,TGTGCCAGTAGTACGCGCGGGGGCTACAATGAGCAGTTCTTC
-,-,TRBJ2-7,TRBV11-2,CASSAQYYEQYF,TGTGCCAGCAGCGCGCAGTACTACGAGCAGTACTTC
-,-,TRBJ1-2,TRBV20-1,CSAGSGYTF,TGCAGTGCTGGTAGTGGCTACACCTTC
-,-,TRBJ1-5,TRBV18,CASSPRRDQPQHF,TGTGCCAGCTCACCACGTCGAGATCAGCCCCAGCATTTT
-,-,TRBJ1-5,TRBV5-1,CASSSEGHQPQHF,TGCGCCAGCAGCTCAGAAGGTCATCAGCCCCAGCATTTT
-,few,TRBJ1-2,TRBV19,CASSTSGTTYNYGYTF,TGTGCCAGTAGTACGTCCGGGACTACTTATAACTATGGCTACACCTTC
TRBD2,-,TRBJ2-3,TRBV7-9,CASSLGLAGGSHTQYF,TGTGCCAGCAGCCTCGGACTAGCGGGAGGGAGTCATACGCAGTATTTT
-,-,TRBJ2-3,TRBV11-3,CASSASSSDTQYF,TGTGCCAGCAGCGCCTCATCGTCAGATACGCAGTATTTT
-,-,TRBJ1-2,TRBV19,CASSMGVRGNYGYTF,TGTGCCAGTAGTATGGGGGTTAGGGGAAACTATGGCTACACCTTC
-,-,TRBJ1-1,TRBV28,CASIQDGVSTEAFF,TGTGCCAGCATTCAGGATGGAGTGAGCACTGAAGCTTTCTTT
-,-,TRBJ2-3,TRBV29-1,CSPARSTDTQYF,TGCAGCCCCGCGCGGTCCACAGATACGCAGTATTTT
-,-,TRBJ1-1,TRBV19,CASSIVWSTGRTEAFF,TGTGCCAGTAGTATAGTATGGAGTACAGGGCGTACTGAAGCTTTCTTT
-,-,TRBJ2-7,TRBV19,CASKGRTRDYEQYF,TGTGCCAGTAAGGGCAGGACCCGAGATTACGAGCAGTACTTC